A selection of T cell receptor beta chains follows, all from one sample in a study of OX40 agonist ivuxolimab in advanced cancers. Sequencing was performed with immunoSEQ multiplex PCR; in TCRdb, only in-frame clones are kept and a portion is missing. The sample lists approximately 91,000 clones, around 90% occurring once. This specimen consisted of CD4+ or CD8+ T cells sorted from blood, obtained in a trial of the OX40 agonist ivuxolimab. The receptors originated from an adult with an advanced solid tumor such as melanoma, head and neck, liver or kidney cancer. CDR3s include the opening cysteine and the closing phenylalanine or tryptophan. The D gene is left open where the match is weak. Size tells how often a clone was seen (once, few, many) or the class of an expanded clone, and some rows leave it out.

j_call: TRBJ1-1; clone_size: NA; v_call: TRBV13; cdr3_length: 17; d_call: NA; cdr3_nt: TGTGCCAGCAGCCCCATGGCAGGGACGAGTATAAACACTGAAGCTTTCTTT; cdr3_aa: CASSPMAGTSINTEAFF
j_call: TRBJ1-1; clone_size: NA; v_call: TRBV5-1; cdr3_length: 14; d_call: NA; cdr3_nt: TGCGCCAGCAGCTCTACGACAGATGGCACTGAAGCTTTCTTT; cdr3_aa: CASSSTTDGTEAFF
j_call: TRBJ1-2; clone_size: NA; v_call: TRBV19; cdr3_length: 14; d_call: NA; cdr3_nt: TGTGCCAGTACGGCAGGACAGTGGAACTATGGCTACACCTTC; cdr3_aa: CASTAGQWNYGYTF
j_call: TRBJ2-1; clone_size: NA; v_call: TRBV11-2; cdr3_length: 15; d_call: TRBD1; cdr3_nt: TGTGCCAGCAGCTTAGAAACAGGGGTAGTTAGTGAGCAGTTCTTC; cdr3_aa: CASSLETGVVSEQFF
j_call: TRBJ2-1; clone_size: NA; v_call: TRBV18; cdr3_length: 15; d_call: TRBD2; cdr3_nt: TGTGCCAGCTCACCCATGGGGGGGGCCTACAATGAGCAGTTCTTC; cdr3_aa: CASSPMGGAYNEQFF
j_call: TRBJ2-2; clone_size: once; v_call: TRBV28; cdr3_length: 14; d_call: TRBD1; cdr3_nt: TGTGCCAGCAGTTCCCCAGGGGGACCCGGGGAGCTGTTTTTT; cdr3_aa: CASSSPGGPGELFF
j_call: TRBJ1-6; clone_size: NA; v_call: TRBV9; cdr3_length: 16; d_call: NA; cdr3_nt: TGTGCCAGCAGCGTAACCCCGGGCAGGGTCGGTTCACCCCTCCACTTT; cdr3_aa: CASSVTPGRVGSPLHF
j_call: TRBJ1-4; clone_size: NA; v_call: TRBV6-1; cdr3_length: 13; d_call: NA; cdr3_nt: TGTGCCAGCAGTGAGGGGATTTGGGAAAAACTGTTTTTT; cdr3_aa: CASSEGIWEKLFF
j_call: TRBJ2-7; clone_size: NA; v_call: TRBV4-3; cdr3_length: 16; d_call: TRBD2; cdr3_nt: TGCGCCAGCAGCCAAGCCTTCGGGGGGAAGCCCTACGAGCAGTACTTC; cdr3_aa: CASSQAFGGKPYEQYF
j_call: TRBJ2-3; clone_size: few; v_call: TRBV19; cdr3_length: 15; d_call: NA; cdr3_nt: TGTGCCAGTAGTATAGTGGGTGGGGGCACAGATACGCAGTATTTT; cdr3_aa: CASSIVGGGTDTQYF
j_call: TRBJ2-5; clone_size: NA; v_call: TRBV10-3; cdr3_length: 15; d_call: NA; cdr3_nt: TGTGCCACCGAGGGTAGTGGGGGAGACCAAGAGACCCAGTACTTC; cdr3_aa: CATEGSGGDQETQYF
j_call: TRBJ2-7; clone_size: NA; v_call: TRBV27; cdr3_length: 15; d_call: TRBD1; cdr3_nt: TGTGCCAGCAGTTTAGTTGGGACAGGGCGATACGAGCAGTACTTC; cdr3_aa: CASSLVGTGRYEQYF
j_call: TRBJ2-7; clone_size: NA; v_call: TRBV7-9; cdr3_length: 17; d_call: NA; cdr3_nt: TGTGCCAGCAGCTCCGGGACGGGGAAAGAAGGGGCCTACGAGCAGTACTTC; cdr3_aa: CASSSGTGKEGAYEQYF
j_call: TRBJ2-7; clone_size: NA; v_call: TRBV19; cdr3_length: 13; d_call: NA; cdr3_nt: TGTGCCAGTAGGAGACAGGCATCCTACGAGCAGTACTTC; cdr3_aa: CASRRQASYEQYF
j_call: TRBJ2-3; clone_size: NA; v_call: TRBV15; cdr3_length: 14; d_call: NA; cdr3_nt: TGTGCCACCATGACTAGAGGGCTTCGAGATACGCAGTATTTT; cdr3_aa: CATMTRGLRDTQYF
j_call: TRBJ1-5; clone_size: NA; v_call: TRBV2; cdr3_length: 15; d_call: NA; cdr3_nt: TGTGCCAGCAGCCCGGGACCCTTTGGGGATCAGCCCCAGCATTTT; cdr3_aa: CASSPGPFGDQPQHF
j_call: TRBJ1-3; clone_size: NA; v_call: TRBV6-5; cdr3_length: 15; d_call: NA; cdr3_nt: TGTGCCAGCAGTCTGGTACTTGGGGCTGGAAACACCATATATTTT; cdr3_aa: CASSLVLGAGNTIYF
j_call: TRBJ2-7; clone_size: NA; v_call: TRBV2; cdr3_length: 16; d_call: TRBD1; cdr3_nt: TGTGCCAGCAGTGCCGAGACAGGGGGCGTGCTGGACGAGCAGTACTTC; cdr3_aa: CASSAETGGVLDEQYF
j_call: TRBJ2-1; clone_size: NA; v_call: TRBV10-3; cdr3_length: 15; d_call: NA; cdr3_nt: TGTGCCATCAGACGTGAAGGGACACTGGACAATGAGCAGTTCTTC; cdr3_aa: CAIRREGTLDNEQFF
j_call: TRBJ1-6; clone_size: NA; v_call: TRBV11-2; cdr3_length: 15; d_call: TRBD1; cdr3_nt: TGTGCCAGCAGCACCCGGACAGGGGGAATTTCACCCCTCCACTTT; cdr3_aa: CASSTRTGGISPLHF
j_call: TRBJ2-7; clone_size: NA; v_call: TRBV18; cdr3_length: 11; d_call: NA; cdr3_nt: TGTGCCAGCTCCCGGGACTACGAGCAGTACTTC; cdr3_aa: CASSRDYEQYF
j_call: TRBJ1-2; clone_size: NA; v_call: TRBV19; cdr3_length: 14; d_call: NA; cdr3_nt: TGTGCCAGTAGTTTCGGGACGGTGACCTATGGCTACACCTTC; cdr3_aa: CASSFGTVTYGYTF
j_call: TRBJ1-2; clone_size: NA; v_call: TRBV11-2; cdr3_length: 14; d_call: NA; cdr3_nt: TGTGCCAGCAGCCCATGGTGGGGCAGGGATGGCTACACCTTC; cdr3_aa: CASSPWWGRDGYTF
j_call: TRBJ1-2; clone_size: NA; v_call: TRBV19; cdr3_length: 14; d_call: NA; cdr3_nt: TGTGCCAGTAGTATTCCGGGGTGGGACTATGGCTACACCTTC; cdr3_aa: CASSIPGWDYGYTF
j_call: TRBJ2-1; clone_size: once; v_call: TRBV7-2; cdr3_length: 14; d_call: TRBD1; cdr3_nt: TGTGCCAGCAGCCGATACAGGGGATACAATGAGCAGTTCTTC; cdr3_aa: CASSRYRGYNEQFF
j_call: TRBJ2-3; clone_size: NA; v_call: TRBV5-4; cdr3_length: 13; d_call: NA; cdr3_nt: TGTGCCAGCAGCCAAGGAGGGCAAGATACGCAGTATTTT; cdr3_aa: CASSQGGQDTQYF
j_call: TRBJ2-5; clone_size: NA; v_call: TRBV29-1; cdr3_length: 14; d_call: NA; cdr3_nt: TGCAGCGTTGGTGGGGTCAGGGGCCAAGAGACCCAGTACTTC; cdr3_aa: CSVGGVRGQETQYF
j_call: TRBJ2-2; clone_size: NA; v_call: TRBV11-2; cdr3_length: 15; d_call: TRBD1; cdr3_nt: TGTGCCAGCAGTCAGGACAGGACCAACACCGGGGAGCTGTTTTTT; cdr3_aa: CASSQDRTNTGELFF
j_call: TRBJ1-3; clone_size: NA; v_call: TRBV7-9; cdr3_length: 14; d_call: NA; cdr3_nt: TGTGCCAGCAGCTTAGGTACATATGGAAACACCATATATTTT; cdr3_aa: CASSLGTYGNTIYF
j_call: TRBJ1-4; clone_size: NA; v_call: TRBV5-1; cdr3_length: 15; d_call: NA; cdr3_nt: TGCGCCAGCAGCTTGGTGATAGGGGGGAGTGAAAAACTGTTTTTT; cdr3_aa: CASSLVIGGSEKLFF
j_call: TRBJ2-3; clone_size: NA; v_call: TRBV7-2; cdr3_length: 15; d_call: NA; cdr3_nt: TGTGCCAGCAGCTTAGCGAAATGGGGCGCAGATACGCAGTATTTT; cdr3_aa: CASSLAKWGADTQYF
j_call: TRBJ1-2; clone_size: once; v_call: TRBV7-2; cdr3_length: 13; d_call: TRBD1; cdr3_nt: TGTGCCAGCAGCTGGGGACAGGATGACGGCTACACCTTC; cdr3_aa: CASSWGQDDGYTF